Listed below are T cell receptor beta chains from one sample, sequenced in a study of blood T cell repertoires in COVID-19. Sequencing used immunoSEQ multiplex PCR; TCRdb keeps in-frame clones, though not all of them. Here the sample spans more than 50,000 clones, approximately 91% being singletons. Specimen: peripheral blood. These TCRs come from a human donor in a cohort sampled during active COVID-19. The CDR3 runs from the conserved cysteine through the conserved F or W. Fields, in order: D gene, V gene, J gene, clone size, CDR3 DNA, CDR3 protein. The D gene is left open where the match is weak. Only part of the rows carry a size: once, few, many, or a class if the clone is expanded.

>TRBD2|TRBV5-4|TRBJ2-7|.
TGTGCCAGCAGCCCCCGAGCGGGGACTTACTACGAGCAGTACTTC
CASSPRAGTYYEQYF
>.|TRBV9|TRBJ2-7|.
TGTGCCAGCAGCGTAGCGGGCGAGCAGTACTTC
CASSVAGEQYF
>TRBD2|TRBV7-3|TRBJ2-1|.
TGTGCCAGCAGCCCGCTTCGTGGAGCGGGATACAATGAGCAGTTCTTC
CASSPLRGAGYNEQFF
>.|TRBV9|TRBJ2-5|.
TGTGCCAGCAGCGTAGTACCAGGGGTCGAGACCCAGTACTTC
CASSVVPGVETQYF
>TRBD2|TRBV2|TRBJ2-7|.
TGTGCCAGCAATAAGCGGGAGGGCCATCCCGAGCAGTACTTC
CASNKREGHPEQYF
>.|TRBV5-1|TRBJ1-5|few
TGCGCCAGCAGCTTACAGGGTCATAGCAATCAGCCCCAGCATTTT
CASSLQGHSNQPQHF
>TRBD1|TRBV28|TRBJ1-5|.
TGTGCCAGCAGTCCGCTCTCAGGGACAGGGTATATGGTAAGCAATCAGCCCCAGCATTTT
CASSPLSGTGYMVSNQPQHF
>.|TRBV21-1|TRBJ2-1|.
TGTGCCAGCAGCAAAGCGGAGGGTATTCAGCGGGAGGACTACAATGAGCAGTTCTTC
CASSKAEGIQREDYNEQFF
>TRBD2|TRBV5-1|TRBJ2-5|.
TGCGCCAGCAGCTTGGAGGCTAGCGGGGTCCAAGAGACCCAGTACTTC
CASSLEASGVQETQYF
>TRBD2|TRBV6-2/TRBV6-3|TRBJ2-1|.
TGTGCCAGCAGTCAGACACTAGCGGGAGTTCGGAATGAGCAGTTCTTC
CASSQTLAGVRNEQFF
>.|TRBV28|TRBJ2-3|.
TGTGCCAGCAGTTTAGGGACACGGAACACAGATACGCAGTATTTT
CASSLGTRNTDTQYF
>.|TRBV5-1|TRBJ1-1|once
TGCGCCAGCAGCCCCGGGACACTCATGAACACTGAAGCTTTCTTT
CASSPGTLMNTEAFF
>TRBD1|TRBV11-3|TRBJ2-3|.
TGTGCCAGCAGTCCCGGGACAGGGACCACAGATACGCAGTATTTT
CASSPGTGTTDTQYF
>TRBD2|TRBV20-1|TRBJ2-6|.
TGCAGTGCTAGTGGCGGGAGAGGGGATGCTGGGGCCAACGTCCTGACTTTC
CSASGGRGDAGANVLTF
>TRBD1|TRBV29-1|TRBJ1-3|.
TGCAGCGTTGGACCCAGGGGGGTGGGTGGAAACACCATATATTTT
CSVGPRGVGGNTIYF
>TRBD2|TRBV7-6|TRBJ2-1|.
TGTGCCAGCAGCTTAGGGCTAAGCCTCGCTAGCGGGAGGGCTGGCAATGAGCAGTTCTTC
CASSLGLSLASGRAGNEQFF
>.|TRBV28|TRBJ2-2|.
TGTGCCAGCAGCTACAGGGACGGGGAGCTGTTTTTT
CASSYRDGELFF
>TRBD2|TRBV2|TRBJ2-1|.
TGTGCCAGCTCTAGCGGGACTAATGAGCAGTTCTTC
CASSSGTNEQFF
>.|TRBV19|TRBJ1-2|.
TGTGCCAGTAGTATAGGGTACGAGGTCAGCTATGGCTACACCTTC
CASSIGYEVSYGYTF